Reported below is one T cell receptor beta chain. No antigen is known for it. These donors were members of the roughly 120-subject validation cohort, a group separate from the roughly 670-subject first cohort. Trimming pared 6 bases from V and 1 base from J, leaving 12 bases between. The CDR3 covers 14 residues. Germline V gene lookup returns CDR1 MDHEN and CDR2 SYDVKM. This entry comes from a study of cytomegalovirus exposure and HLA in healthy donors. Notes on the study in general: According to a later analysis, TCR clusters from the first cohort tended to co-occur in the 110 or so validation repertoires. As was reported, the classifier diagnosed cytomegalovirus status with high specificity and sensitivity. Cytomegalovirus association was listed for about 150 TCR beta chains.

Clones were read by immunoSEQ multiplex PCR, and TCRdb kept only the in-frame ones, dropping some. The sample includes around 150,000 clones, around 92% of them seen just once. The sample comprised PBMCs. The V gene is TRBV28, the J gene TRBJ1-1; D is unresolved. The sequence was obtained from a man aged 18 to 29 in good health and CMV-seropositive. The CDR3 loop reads CASSRPDANTEAFF. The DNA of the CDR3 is TGTGCCAGCAGCAGGCCGGATGCGAACACTGAAGCTTTCTTT.